The T cell receptor beta chain described here comes from a study of T cell responses to AZD1222 COVID-19 vaccine. Overall study findings and caveats: Spike-specific TCR breadth and depth rose after two AZD1222 doses.

Comment on this clone: Its specificity is not known.

The method was immunoSEQ multiplex PCR; TCRdb's version includes in-frame clones alone and lacks a portion of them. The sample holds around 50,000 clones, around 80% seen once. Germline trimming cut 6 bases from V and 1 base from J; bases unmatched to any gene: 3. This CDR3 spans 15 amino acids. The germline V gene encodes CDR1 KGHSH and CDR2 LQKENI. This TCR was sampled from an adult in good health. This rearrangement joins TRBV18 to TRBJ2-1; TRBD2 aligns across 10 bases. The sample was peripheral blood, taken on day 0 of AZD1222 vaccination. DNA for the CDR3: TGTGCCAGCTCTTATAGCGGGGGGTCCTACAATGAGCAGTTCTTC. This sequence encodes CASSYSGGSYNEQFF.